Below are 27 T cell receptor beta chains sequenced from a single sample in a study of blood T cell repertoires in COVID-19. The method was immunoSEQ multiplex PCR; TCRdb's version includes in-frame clones alone and lacks a portion of them. The sample records hundreds of thousands of clones, around nine tenths being singletons. Specimen: PBMCs or T cells enriched from blood (not recorded which). The source of these receptors is a woman aged 40 to 50 who had recovered from COVID-19.

The chain uses TRBV27 and TRBJ1-5; TRBD1 matches at 7 bases. The CDR3 has 14 residues. Germline V lookup: CDR1 MNHEY, CDR2 SMNVEV (reference sequence). Trimming removed 6 bases from V and 3 bases from J; junction bases left unmatched: 5. Here the CDR3 reads CASRPGQTNQPQHF. The CDR3 DNA reads TGTGCCAGCAGGCCGGGACAGACCAATCAGCCCCAGCATTTT.

The chain uses TRBV11-2 and TRBJ2-2; tentative D call: TRBD2 (5 bases). The CDR3 is 14 residues long. The germline V and J ends were trimmed by 4 bases and 5 bases, with 11 bases remaining between them. In germline, CDR1 is SGHAT, CDR2 FQNNGV. CDR3 in amino acids: CASSSQTGTGELFF. The CDR3 DNA reads as TGTGCCAGCAGCTCTCAGACGGGGACCGGGGAGCTGTTTTTT.

The rearrangement links TRBV7-2 to TRBJ1-4; D is uncertain. Germline CDR1 is SGHTA and CDR2 is FQGNSA. This CDR3 region has 12 residues. Trimming cost V 5 bases and J 10 bases, with 11 bases left between them. CDR3 nucleotides: TGTGCCAGCAGCGAAAGCCATCGAAAACTGTTTTTT. It is translated as CASSESHRKLFF. Supplemented by reference TRBV7-2 and TRBJ1-4, the full variable domain reads GAGVSQSPSNKVTEKGKDVELRCDPISGHTALYWYRQSLGQGLEFLIYFQGNSAPDKSGLPSDRFSAERTGGSVSTLTIQRTQQEDSAVYLCASSESHRKLFFGSGTQLSVL.

The V call is TRBV7-2, the J call TRBJ2-5; TRBD1 might be the D (6 bases). Trimming removed 5 bases from V and 11 bases from J, with 27 bases in between. This CDR3 region has 16 residues. Germline V CDR1 and CDR2: SGHTA, FQGNSA. The CDR3, as DNA: TGTGCCAGCAGCGCCCGACAGGAGGCGGTCGTTCGGCGGCAGTACTTC. As protein: CASSARQEAVVRRQYF.

This clone has a single count. The chain employs TRBV5-1 and TRBJ2-7; 11 bases are a match to TRBD2. This CDR3 is built from 15 residues. Germline loops: CDR1 SGHRS, CDR2 YFSETQ. The V gene end was trimmed by 1 base and the J gene end by 6 bases; junction bases not matched to a gene: 6. In DNA, the CDR3 is TGCGCCAGCAGCTTGATACTAGCGGGAGTAGTCGAGCAGTACTTC. It encodes CASSLILAGVVEQYF.

The J gene is TRBJ2-7, the V gene TRBV4-1; 11 bases match TRBD1. This CDR3 is built from 13 residues. The trim removed 4 bases at V and 4 bases at J, leaving 0 bases unmatched. Per germline, CDR1 MGHRA and CDR2 YSYEKL. In DNA, the CDR3 is TGCGCCAGCAGCCGGGACAGGGGGTACGAGCAGTACTTC. Translated: CASSRDRGYEQYF.

In its sample, this clone was seen a few times. CDR3 protein: CASSLSGGYQETQYF. In DNA, the CDR3 is TGCGCCAGCAGCTTGTCGGGAGGGTACCAAGAGACCCAGTACTTC. The chain is built from TRBV5-1 and TRBJ2-5; 8 bases are a match to TRBD2. This CDR3 is built from 15 residues. Germline-derived CDR1 and CDR2 are SGHRS and YFSETQ. Germline trimming cut 1 base from V and 0 bases from J; bases unmatched to any gene: 2. The full variable domain, with the rest looked up from reference TRBV5-1 and TRBJ2-5, is KAGVTQTPRYLIKTRGQQVTLSCSPISGHRSVSWYQQTPGQGLQFLFEYFSETQRNKGNFPGRFSGRQFSNSRSEMNVSTLELGDSALYLCASSLSGGYQETQYFGPGTRLLVL.

This chain connects TRBV19 to TRBJ2-1; D is possibly TRBD1 (6 bases). This CDR3 has 16 amino acids. Germline loops: CDR1 LNHDA, CDR2 SQIVND (reference sequence). V shed 4 bases and J shed 9 bases, with 22 bases lying between them. The CDR3 DNA follows: TGTGCCAGTAGTAGTGGAGCCAGGGGCGGCCCGAGTGAGCAGTTCTTC. This translates into CASSSGARGGPSEQFF. Variable domain in full (rest from reference TRBV19 and TRBJ2-1): DGGITQSPKYLFRKEGQNVTLSCEQNLNHDAMYWYRQDPGQGLRLIYYSQIVNDFQKGDIAEGYSVSREKKESFPLTVTSAQKNPTAFYLCASSSGARGGPSEQFFGPGTRLTVL.

The J gene is TRBJ1-2, the V gene TRBV5-4; 9 bases align to TRBD1. Germline assignment: CDR1 SGHNT and CDR2 YYREEE (reference sequence). Trimming at V came to 2 bases and at J to 4 bases, leaving 6 bases not matched to a gene. CDR3 length equals 15 residues. CDR3 region: CASSFGDRDLYGYTF. As DNA, the CDR3 is TGTGCCAGCAGCTTTGGGGACAGGGACCTCTATGGCTACACCTTC. Full variable domain (remainder filled in from reference TRBV5-4 and TRBJ1-2): ETGVTQSPTHLIKTRGQQVTLRCSSQSGHNTVSWYQQALGQGPQFIFQYYREEENGRGNFPPRFSGLQFPNYSSELNVNALELDDSALYLCASSFGDRDLYGYTFGSGTRLTVV.

About this clone itself: At one end, the junction sequence differs from germline, possibly due to a read error. The chain employs TRBV4-1 and TRBJ1-5; TRBD1 aligns across 8 bases. Germline assignment: CDR1 MGHRA and CDR2 YSYEKL. CDR3 size: 15 residues. CDR3 DNA sequence: TGCGCCAGCAGCCAACCGGGACAGGCTAATCAGCCCCGGCATTTT. Translating it yields CASSQPGQANQPRHF.

This clone was seen only a few times. The chain has TRBV4-1 and TRBJ2-1, with D maybe TRBD2 (6 bases). Germline V gene sequence: CDR1 MGHRA, CDR2 YSYEKL. This CDR3 region has 13 residues. V lost 4 bases, J lost 6 bases, and 10 bases lay in between. The CDR3 protein is CASSPGGFNEQFF. The CDR3 DNA sequence: TGCGCCAGCAGCCCCGGGGGATTCAATGAGCAGTTCTTC.

The rearrangement joins TRBV27 to TRBJ1-5, with TRBD1 identical over 7 bases. The CDR3 is 16 residues long. J lost 5 bases, V lost 10 bases, and 17 bases had no gene match. CDR1 is MNHEY and CDR2 is SMNVEV in the germline V gene (reference sequence). The CDR3 protein is CATKQYGGQSHQPQHF. The CDR3, as DNA: TGTGCCACCAAGCAATATGGGGGACAGAGCCATCAGCCCCAGCATTTT.

V is TRBV7-2 and J is TRBJ1-3, with D unclear. The CDR3 is 15 amino acids. Looked up from germline, CDR1 is SGHTA and CDR2 is FQGNSA. The germline V and J ends were trimmed by 4 bases and 0 bases, with 10 bases remaining between them. The CDR3 DNA sequence: TGTGCCAGCAGCTCCCGACTCAGCTCTGGAAACACCATATATTTT. Translated: CASSSRLSSGNTIYF.

V usage is TRBV7-9 and J usage is TRBJ2-5, with D unresolved. This CDR3 spans 14 amino acids. From germline, CDR1 is SEHNR and CDR2 FQNEAQ (reference sequence). Trimming took off 0 bases at V and 2 bases at J, with 7 bases between the two ends. The CDR3 coding sequence is TGTGCCAGCAGCTTAGCTGTTTCACAAGAGACCCAGTACTTC. It specifies CASSLAVSQETQYF.

The rearrangement links TRBV2 to TRBJ1-2; D perhaps matches TRBD1 (6 bases). The CDR3 has 14 amino acids. V was trimmed by 4 bases and J by 3 bases, leaving 12 bases between them. Germline-derived CDR1 and CDR2 are SNHLY and FYNNEI. CDR3 loop: CASSAGRGDYGYTF. The CDR3 region has the DNA TGTGCCAGCAGTGCGGGCAGGGGAGACTATGGCTACACCTTC.

The chain recombines TRBV7-2 with TRBJ2-1, with TRBD2 matching over 13 bases. The germline V gene has CDR1 SGHTA and CDR2 FQGNSA. This CDR3 region has 17 residues. With 3 bases clipped from V and 5 bases from J, the junction kept 7 bases outside the gene matches. CDR3 region: CASSFQTSGRFNNEQFF. CDR3 coding DNA: TGTGCCAGCAGCTTTCAGACTAGCGGGAGGTTTAACAATGAGCAGTTCTTC.

This chain joins TRBV7-2 and TRBJ2-5; D not certain. V was trimmed by 0 bases and J by 6 bases, leaving 11 bases between them. Germline V gene lookup returns CDR1 SGHTA and CDR2 FQGNSA. This CDR3 is built from 14 residues. This chain's CDR3 is CASSLALGEKTQYF. The DNA for the CDR3 is TGTGCCAGCAGCTTAGCTCTAGGAGAAAAGACCCAGTACTTC. The variable domain in full, with the rest retrieved from reference TRBV7-2 and TRBJ2-5, is GAGVSQSPSNKVTEKGKDVELRCDPISGHTALYWYRQSLGQGLEFLIYFQGNSAPDKSGLPSDRFSAERTGGSVSTLTIQRTQQEDSAVYLCASSLALGEKTQYFGPGTRLLVL.

The chain carries TRBV11-2 and TRBJ2-7; D may be TRBD2 (5 bases). The CDR3 is made up of 14 amino acids. With 3 bases removed from V and 4 bases from J, the gap between germline ends came to 13 bases. The germline V gene encodes CDR1 SGHAT and CDR2 FQNNGV. DNA of the CDR3: TGTGCCAGCAGCTTGGACTTTAGCCTTTACGAGCAGTACTTC. This sequence encodes CASSLDFSLYEQYF.

V is TRBV12-3 or TRBV12-4 and J is TRBJ2-7, with 7 bases lining up with TRBD2. With V trimmed by 6 bases and J by 6 bases, 5 bases remained unmatched. CDR3 length: 12 residues. The CDR3 DNA reads TGTGCCAGCAGCTGGGACTACCGCGAGCAGTACTTC. Translating gives CASSWDYREQYF.

This chain links TRBV12-3 or TRBV12-4 with TRBJ2-3; D is possibly TRBD1 (5 bases). This CDR3 contains 11 residues. V lost 4 bases, J lost 6 bases, and 5 bases lay in between. For the CDR3, the DNA is TGTGCCAGCAGTTGGGGCGATACGCAGTATTTT. Translated: CASSWGDTQYF.

The chain joins TRBV19 to TRBJ2-7, with D perhaps TRBD2 (5 bases). Germline-derived CDR1 and CDR2 are LNHDA and SQIVND (reference sequence). The CDR3 has 14 residues. Trimming left V 7 bases short and J 6 bases short, with 19 bases between. The CDR3 region has the DNA TGTGCCAGTACCACCCCAGGCCAACGGGGCGAGCAGTACTTC. Protein sequence: CASTTPGQRGEQYF.

The rearrangement links TRBV30 to TRBJ2-1, with TRBD2 matching 8 bases. Per the germline V gene, CDR1 is GTSNPN and CDR2 is SVGIG (reference sequence). The CDR3 length is 16 residues. With V trimmed by 2 bases and J by 2 bases, 8 bases remained unmatched. The CDR3 coding sequence is TGTGCCTGGAGTTCCCGCAGCGGGAGCCCCTACAATGAGCAGTTCTTC. Residues: CAWSSRSGSPYNEQFF.

This clone appeared a single time. The V gene is TRBV21-1, the J gene TRBJ2-2; TRBD1 is taken as the D call from the table, unchecked against the DNA. TRBV21-1 counts as a pseudogene. This CDR3 spans 15 amino acids. This CDR3 reads CASSSRTGGTGELFF. CDR3 sequence (DNA): TGTGCCAGCAGCTCACGGACAGGGGGCACCGGGGAGCTGTTTTTT.

The chain has TRBV3-1 (or the pseudogene TRBV3-2) and TRBJ1-6; D unclear. The CDR3 runs 15 residues. CDR1 LGHDT and CDR2 YNNKEL come from the germline V gene (reference sequence). V was clipped by 4 bases and J by 8 bases, with 15 bases between them. The CDR3 nucleotides are TGTGCCAGCAGCCTCACCTCGAGGCGGGATTCACCCCTCCACTTT. Translation: CASSLTSRRDSPLHF.

The gene calls are TRBV19 and TRBJ1-2; the D gene is possibly TRBD1 (5 bases). Germline-derived CDR1 and CDR2 are LNHDA and SQIVND (reference sequence). There are 13 residues in the CDR3. Trimming stripped 4 bases from V and 12 bases from J, with 18 bases between. The CDR3 sequence: CASSTGQAGWNTF. CDR3 nucleotides: TGTGCCAGTAGTACCGGGCAGGCAGGGTGGAACACCTTC.

The genes are TRBV7-8 and TRBJ2-1; no reliable D call. The CDR3 is made up of 12 amino acids. Trimming stripped 5 bases from V and 9 bases from J, with 11 bases between. Per the germline V gene, CDR1 is SGHVS and CDR2 is FQNEAQ. For the CDR3, the DNA is TGTGCCAGCAGCCAACTCCTAGTTGAGCAGTTCTTC. Translated, it gives CASSQLLVEQFF.

This chain uses TRBV28 with TRBJ2-1; 12 nucleotides agree with TRBD2. The trim removed 9 bases at V and 8 bases at J, leaving 5 bases unmatched. Looked up from germline, CDR1 is MDHEN and CDR2 is SYDVKM. The CDR3 is made up of 13 amino acids. Written as DNA, the CDR3 is TGTGCCAGTAGACTAGCGGGAGTATATGAGCAGTTCTTC. Translated, it gives CASRLAGVYEQFF. Full variable domain (remainder filled in from reference TRBV28 and TRBJ2-1): DVKVTQSSRYLVKRTGEKVFLECVQDMDHENMFWYRQDPGLGLRLIYFSYDVKMKEKGDIPEGYSVSREKKERFSLILESASTNQTSMYLCASRLAGVYEQFFGPGTRLTVL.